This passage covers 20 T cell receptor beta chains from one sample sequenced in a study of response to subunit inactivated influenza vaccine. TCRdb redid the calling of the RT-PCR reads with MiXCR, one entry per CDR3 protein. The sample consists of approximately 170,000 distinct CDR3 sequences, approximately 12% of them appearing once. These data were also reused for a study on T cells expressing NK-cell markers. That paper states: A 5'RACE template switching approach incorporating UMIs was used to make TCR beta cDNA.

Sequencing was performed on CD8+ T cells sorted from PBMCs, taken approximately 13 days after vaccination. The origin of the receptors is a man aged 45-65 years who received an inactivated influenza vaccine.

In its sample, this clonotype was seen a few times. The CDR3 DNA reads as TGTGCCAGCAGTTACTTTGCCTCCGCGGGAGAGACCCAGTACTTC. Translated, it gives CASSYFASAGETQYF. The chain has TRBV6-5 and TRBJ2-5; maybe TRBD2 (5 bases). In germline, CDR1 is MNHEY, CDR2 SVGAGI. Trimming removed 1 base from V and 4 bases from J, with 13 bases in between. This CDR3 region has 15 residues.

The rearrangement links TRBV6-4 to TRBJ1-5, with 7 bases matching TRBD1. CDR3 length: 18 residues. J gave up 2 bases and V 1 base, and 11 bases lay outside the gene matches. In germline, CDR1 is MRHNA, CDR2 SNTAGT. Here the CDR3 reads CASSDWTGPSQRNQPQHF. The CDR3 DNA reads TGTGCCAGCAGTGACTGGACAGGACCATCACAGCGCAATCAGCCCCAGCATTTT.

This clonotype occurred a few times. The chain combines TRBV11-2 with TRBJ2-1; TRBD1 agrees at 7 bases. This CDR3 region has 15 residues. V trimming: 5 bases; J trimming: 6 bases; junction bases outside the gene matches: 10. In germline, CDR1 is SGHAT, CDR2 FQNNGV. CDR3 region: CASSAYRGPGNEQFF. CDR3 DNA: TGTGCCAGCAGCGCTTACAGGGGTCCGGGCAATGAGCAGTTCTTC.

This chain links TRBV20-1 with TRBJ2-7; TRBD1 agrees at 7 bases. J was trimmed by 6 bases and V by 8 bases; bases with no gene match: 13. Germline V gene data show CDR1 as DFQATT and CDR2 as SNEGSKA (reference sequence). The CDR3 contains 13 residues. CDR3 sequence reads: CSTRQGMRSEQYF. The DNA of the CDR3 is TGCAGTACCAGACAGGGAATGAGAAGCGAGCAGTACTTC.

The chain combines TRBV25-1 with TRBJ1-2; D is unresolved. CDR1 is MGHDK, CDR2 SYGVNS, per germline. The germline V and J ends were trimmed by 2 bases and 3 bases, with 7 bases remaining between them. This CDR3 contains 13 residues. The CDR3 is CASSERWDYGYTF. CDR3 sequence (DNA): TGTGCCAGCAGTGAACGGTGGGACTATGGCTACACCTTC.

This clonotype was detected a few times. This chain connects TRBV30 to TRBJ2-7; 7 positions agree with TRBD1. CDR3 size: 14 residues. Trimming cost V 0 bases and J 6 bases; bases outside gene matches: 8. CDR1 is GTSNPN, CDR2 SVGIG, per germline (reference sequence). The CDR3 loop reads CAWSVLRTGTEQYF. The CDR3 DNA follows: TGTGCCTGGAGTGTACTGAGGACAGGAACCGAGCAGTACTTC. Combining the CDR3 with reference TRBV30 and TRBJ2-7 gives the whole variable domain SQTIHQWPATLVQPVGSPLSLECTVEGTSNPNLYWYRQAAGRGLQLLFYSVGIGQISSEVPQNLSASRPQDRQFILSSKKLLLSDSGFYLCAWSVLRTGTEQYFGPGTRLTVT.

A few counts support this clonotype. The CDR3 region has the DNA TGTGCCAGCAGCTTAGCGGTCGATGGCTACACCTTC. It is translated as CASSLAVDGYTF. This chain links TRBV7-9 with TRBJ1-2, with D unresolved. CDR1 SEHNR and CDR2 FQNEAQ come from the germline V gene (reference sequence). Trimming took off 0 bases at V and 6 bases at J, with 5 bases between the two ends. CDR3 length: 12 amino acids.

The sample holds a few counts of this clonotype. The rearrangement uses TRBV12-3 or TRBV12-4 and TRBJ2-5; D not certain. V was trimmed by 3 bases and J by 0 bases, leaving 8 bases between them. This CDR3 is 14 amino acids long. This CDR3 is CASSLRRYQETQYF. For the CDR3, the DNA is TGTGCCAGCAGTTTGCGGCGGTACCAAGAGACCCAGTACTTC.

The V gene is TRBV24-1, the J gene TRBJ2-7; 7 positions agree with TRBD1. V lost 3 bases and J lost 5; bases outside the gene matches: 6. The CDR3 sequence is 14 residues long. CDR1 and CDR2 from the germline V gene are KGHDR and SFDVKD. This chain's CDR3 is CATSDRSDRDEQYF. The CDR3 DNA reads as TGTGCCACCAGTGATCGATCCGACAGGGACGAGCAGTACTTC.

The chain joins TRBV27 to TRBJ2-3, with a possible D match to TRBD2 (5 bases). The CDR3 is 15 amino acids. Germline values: CDR1 MNHEY, CDR2 SMNVEV (reference sequence). V lost 2 bases, J lost 5 bases, and 14 bases lay in between. CDR3: CASSLETGKGDTQYF. CDR3 DNA: TGTGCCAGCAGTTTAGAAACGGGGAAGGGAGATACGCAGTATTTT.

The chain has TRBV4-2 and TRBJ1-3; the D is unclear. Trimming shortened V by 0 bases and J by 4 bases, and 4 bases separated the two germline ends. CDR3 length: 13 amino acids. Germline loops: CDR1 LGHNA, CDR2 YNFKEQ. This CDR3 is CASSQEYGNTIYF. The CDR3, as DNA: TGTGCCAGCAGCCAAGAATACGGAAACACCATATATTTT.

The CDR3 protein is CASSQDKGQGIIYEQYF. In nucleotides, the CDR3 is TGCGCCAGCAGCCAAGACAAAGGACAGGGGATAATTTACGAGCAGTACTTC. The chain couples TRBV4-3 to TRBJ2-7; 9 positions agree with TRBD1. The CDR3 is 17 residues long. The germline CDR1 and CDR2 sequences are LGHNA and YSLEER. Unmatched junction bases numbered 10, after V lost 0 bases and J lost 4 bases.

Many counts were recorded for this clonotype. The chain has TRBV20-1 and TRBJ2-1; D gene uncertain. CDR3 length: 14 residues. Trimming cost V 5 bases and J 7 bases, with 18 bases left between them. Germline lookup yields CDR1 DFQATT and CDR2 SNEGSKA (reference sequence). In DNA form, the CDR3 reads TGCAGTGCTCATGCTCGAGGTCTGGGTAATGAGCAGTTCTTC. Translation: CSAHARGLGNEQFF.

CDR3 loop: CASSLGLAGDHEQYF. The CDR3 region has the DNA TGTGCCAGCAGCCTGGGACTAGCGGGGGACCACGAGCAGTACTTC. The chain combines TRBV7-2 with TRBJ2-7; 14 nucleotides align to TRBD2. The CDR3 contains 15 residues. Germline trimming cut 5 bases from V and 5 bases from J; bases unmatched to any gene: 5. Per germline, CDR1 SGHTA and CDR2 FQGNSA.

This chain connects TRBV14 to TRBJ1-2, with 10 bases fitting TRBD1. The CDR3 is 19 amino acids. Germline loops: CDR1 SGHDN, CDR2 FVKESK. V lost 1 base, J lost 8 bases, and 19 bases stayed unmatched. CDR3 sequence (DNA): TGTGCCAGCAGCCAAGCGTTAGACAGGGGGCGCGGGGCCCCGGGCGGCTACACCTTC. Translated, it gives CASSQALDRGRGAPGGYTF.

This clonotype was counted at least ten times. V usage is TRBV12-3 or TRBV12-4 and J usage is TRBJ2-5; 8 nucleotides match TRBD2. The CDR3 is 13 residues long. The ends lost 5 bases at V and 3 bases at J; junction bases unmatched: 2. The CDR3 DNA is TGTGCCAGCAGTGGACTAGCAGAAGAGACCCAGTACTTC. This codes for CASSGLAEETQYF.

The rearrangement links TRBV4-1 to TRBJ2-5; weak D call: TRBD1 (6 bases). This CDR3 is built from 15 residues. Germline loops: CDR1 MGHRA, CDR2 YSYEKL. V lost 1 base to trimming and J lost 2 bases, with 11 bases between them. CDR3 sequence: CASSQGSGHQETQYF. The CDR3 DNA is TGCGCCAGCAGCCAAGGATCGGGACATCAAGAGACCCAGTACTTC.

V gene TRBV12-3 or TRBV12-4 combines with J gene TRBJ1-1; D unresolved. The CDR3 runs to 10 residues. Trimming stripped 9 bases from V and 3 bases from J, with 5 bases between. CDR3 sequence (DNA): TGTGCCAGTAGGGACACTGAAGCTTTCTTT. Protein product: CASRDTEAFF.

Many counts were recorded for this clonotype. The chain is built from TRBV9 and TRBJ2-3, with TRBD2 matching over 11 bases. Germline-derived CDR1 and CDR2 are SGDLS and YYNGEE. The V and J ends lost 3 bases and 4 bases, in that order; junction bases with no gene match: 10. This CDR3 comprises 17 residues. The CDR3 DNA reads TGTGCCAGCAGCGGAGGCCGTAGCGGGGGGGCCCCAGATACGCAGTATTTT. Amino acid sequence: CASSGGRSGGAPDTQYF.

This clonotype was observed a handful of times. The chain employs TRBV28 and TRBJ2-3; 7 nucleotides match TRBD2. This CDR3 comprises 15 residues. Germline values: CDR1 MDHEN, CDR2 SYDVKM. J was trimmed by 4 bases and V by 2 bases; bases with no gene match: 6. CDR3 in DNA: TGTGCCAGCAGTTTACTAACTAGCGAATCAGATACGCAGTATTTT. It yields the protein CASSLLTSESDTQYF. The full variable domain, in which reference TRBV28 and TRBJ2-3 provide the parts outside the CDR3, is DVKVTQSSRYLVKRTGEKVFLECVQDMDHENMFWYRQDPGLGLRLIYFSYDVKMKEKGDIPEGYSVSREKKERFSLILESASTNQTSMYLCASSLLTSESDTQYFGPGTRLTVL.